A selection of T cell receptor beta chains follows, all from one sample in a study of blood T cell repertoires in COVID-19. Profiling relied on immunoSEQ multiplex PCR, and the TCRdb table lists in-frame clones only, not all of them. The data hold 110,000 or so clones, with 85% observed a single time. Material: peripheral blood. These receptors all stem from a man between 35 and 55 years old with acute or convalescent COVID-19. Each CDR3 is given with its conserved first and last residue. D genes are given only for firm matches. The size entry is marked missing in some rows and otherwise reads once, few, many or a size class.

-,TRBV5-1,once,TRBJ1-2,CASSLEGTKGYGYTF,TGCGCCAGCAGCTTGGAGGGCACCAAGGGGTATGGCTACACCTTC
TRBD1,TRBV28,few,TRBJ2-7,CASSTTGGNYEQYF,TGTGCCAGCAGTACAACAGGGGGGAATTACGAGCAGTACTTC
-,TRBV6-5,once,TRBJ1-2,CASSSYRAGYGYTF,TGTGCCAGCAGTTCCTACAGGGCTGGCTATGGCTACACCTTC
TRBD1,TRBV19,-,TRBJ1-2,CASSPYPPGQGGIPWIGYTF,TGTGCCAGTAGTCCGTACCCTCCCGGACAGGGAGGAATACCATGGATCGGCTACACCTTC
TRBD1,TRBV15,-,TRBJ1-2,CATSRDRGQGYSGYTF,TGTGCCACCAGCAGAGATAGAGGACAGGGGTATTCTGGCTACACCTTC
-,TRBV6-5,-,TRBJ1-1,CASESDSTVTEAFF,TGTGCCAGTGAGTCGGACAGTACGGTAACTGAAGCTTTCTTT
TRBD1,TRBV4-1,-,TRBJ1-1,CASSQDHFRGFLSFF,TGCGCCAGCAGCCAAGATCATTTCAGGGGGTTTCTATCTTTCTTT
-,TRBV3-1/TRBV3-2,-,TRBJ1-5,CASSQGGEQPQHF,TGTGCCAGCAGCCAAGGGGGGGAGCAGCCCCAGCATTTT
-,TRBV2,-,TRBJ2-7,CASSLRAGYEQYF,TGTGCCAGCAGTCTCCGCGCGGGGTACGAGCAGTACTTC
-,TRBV11-2,-,TRBJ2-7,CASSLPGLEYEQYF,TGTGCCAGCAGCTTACCGGGGTTAGAGTACGAGCAGTACTTC
-,TRBV29-1,-,TRBJ2-3,CSVDPGEDTQYF,TGCAGCGTTGACCCAGGGGAAGATACGCAGTATTTT
-,TRBV5-4,-,TRBJ2-1,CASSPGTFRNNEQFF,TGTGCCAGCAGCCCCGGGACATTTCGGAACAATGAGCAGTTCTTC
TRBD1,TRBV25-1,-,TRBJ1-1,CASSSPGGEAFF,TGTGCCAGCAGTTCCCCAGGGGGGGAAGCTTTCTTT
-,TRBV21-1,-,TRBJ2-2,CASSRDILAAGTGGNTGELFF,TGTGCCAGCAGCAGAGATATATTGGCTGCCGGGACAGGGGGTAATACCGGGGAGCTGTTTTTT
-,TRBV12-3/TRBV12-4,-,TRBJ1-1,CASSRQRTEAFF,TGTGCCAGCAGTCGGCAGCGAACTGAAGCTTTCTTT
-,TRBV24-1,once,TRBJ1-2,CATSGFSGDGYTF,TGTGCCACCAGTGGGTTTTCAGGGGATGGCTACACCTTC
-,TRBV4-1,few,TRBJ1-2,CASSPDYGYTF,TGCGCCAGCAGCCCAGACTATGGCTACACCTTC
TRBD1,TRBV2,-,TRBJ2-1,CAIPRDRAGGSYNEQFF,TGTGCCATTCCCCGGGACAGGGCAGGGGGGTCCTACAATGAGCAGTTCTTC
-,TRBV13,-,TRBJ2-3,CASSSSGSDYTQYF,TGTGCCAGCAGCTCCTCCGGAAGCGATTATACGCAGTATTTT
TRBD2,TRBV2,-,TRBJ2-7,CASSEIGLAGDYEQYF,TGTGCCAGCAGTGAAATAGGGCTAGCGGGGGACTACGAGCAGTACTTC
TRBD1,TRBV12-5,-,TRBJ2-3,CASGFGQGTDTQYF,TGTGCTAGTGGTTTCGGACAGGGGACAGATACGCAGTATTTT
TRBD1,TRBV5-1,-,TRBJ2-7,CASSYAPGQGALGEQYF,TGCGCCAGCAGTTACGCCCCGGGACAGGGGGCGCTCGGCGAGCAGTACTTC
-,TRBV9,-,TRBJ2-7,CASSVSGEQYF,TGTGCCAGCAGCGTATCGGGGGAGCAGTACTTC
-,TRBV24-1,-,TRBJ2-3,CATSDPTAGSLSTDTQYF,TGTGCCACCAGTGATCCAACAGCAGGATCACTTAGCACAGATACGCAGTATTTT
TRBD2,TRBV5-4,-,TRBJ2-2,CASSLMRGGAPGELFF,TGTGCCAGCAGCTTGATGCGCGGGGGGGCCCCCGGGGAGCTGTTTTTT
-,TRBV19,-,TRBJ2-7,CASSPRAPYEQYF,TGTGCCAGTAGCCCCAGGGCCCCATACGAGCAGTACTTC
-,TRBV6-2/TRBV6-3,-,TRBJ1-5,CASSYEASLPQHF,TGTGCCAGCAGTTACGAGGCGTCCCTGCCCCAGCATTTT
TRBD1,TRBV6-5,once,TRBJ1-5,CASTQPGQRNQPQHF,TGTGCCAGCACCCAACCGGGACAGCGCAATCAGCCCCAGCATTTT